What follows describes a single T cell receptor (beta chain). The specificity of this receptor is unknown. The sample holds no much larger clone one base away, and base qualities are not on file. V drops 0 bases and J drops 10 bases, leaving 16 bases in between. From the cysteine through the phenylalanine, the CDR3 covers 14 amino acids. The retained sequence is limited to the CDR3, 42 bases, with the frame set at the first base. The germline V gene provides CDR1 SGHRS and CDR2 YFSETQ. Each collaborating institution followed its own protocols to collect whole blood in K2EDTA tubes. For TCRbeta analysis, collaborators shipped samples as frozen whole blood, isolated PBMCs, or DNA extracted from either of those sample types. The entry originates in a study of blood T cell repertoires in COVID-19 (dated by TCRdb to about 2020). Background for the entire study: Samples from collaborators originated in the United States, Italy and Spain and spanned both the acute and convalescent phases of COVID-19. The material from the prospective study consisted of cDNA or gDNA derived from T cells, B-cell-depleted T cells, or PBMCs. The dataset comprised deeply sampled blood TCRbeta repertoires from subjects exposed to, actively infected with, or recovered from COVID-19. The repertoires were released in a freely available public database meant as a resource for research on the immune response to SARS-CoV-2. Samples were obtained from the ongoing ImmuneRACE study (first 160 participants) and from some 1,200 subjects provided by 6 global collaborators. A de-identified subject ID, COVID-19 status, age in years and sex were almost always included in the sample metadata. Where available, HLA class I and class II types were taken from metadata supplied by the sample provider and were not determined by assay-based typing. Broad study findings and their caveats: How much clinical and demographic metadata was included differed by source and by participant, and the metadata was provided uncurated.

TCRbeta CDR3 regions were amplified from genomic DNA using the immunoSEQ Assay, a bias-controlled multiplex PCR. The original methods were these. Within the assay, amplification of reference gene primers was used to estimate how many nucleated cells each sample contained. To quantify the absolute abundance of each unique TCRbeta CDR3 rearrangement, sequence reads were collapsed and filtered. For each sample, productive Simpson clonality was calculated as the square root of Simpson's diversity index over productive rearrangements. This immuneACCESS table, as held by TCRdb, lists in-frame sequences with V and J called but not all clones. Of the missing ones, under half trace to an unresolved V gene in checked studies; the others have no known cause. That table supplies the V and J calls and clone size; D and trimming were determined from the DNA. Counted in this sample were roughly 40,000 clones; almost 85% of them appeared once. The top ten clonotypes cover roughly 9.9% of the sample.

The source material was peripheral blood. The sequence was obtained from a human donor in a cohort sampled during active COVID-19. The sequence links TRBV5-1 to TRBJ1-1, with the identity of the D gene unclear. DNA sequence: TGCGCCAGCAGCTTGGCCAAGGTGAGGGATGGAGCTTTCTTT. Translated, this gives CASSLAKVRDGAFF.